A single T cell receptor (beta chain) is shown here with its context. The antigen is not known. The data are from a study of response to subunit inactivated influenza vaccine. Overall study findings and caveats: The authors proposed limited new T cell recruitment per seasonal influenza vaccination.

Trimming took 2 bases from V and 6 from J; bases not matched to a gene: 8. This CDR3 has 16 residues. Per the germline V gene, CDR1 is SGHVS and CDR2 is FQNEAQ. Each CDR3 protein gets one entry after TCRdb re-called the RT-PCR reads with MiXCR. This table has more than 550,000 distinct CDR3 sequences, about 11% appearing once. Another study also made use of these data, one on T cells expressing NK-cell markers. As that report states: TCR beta libraries carry UMIs added by 5'RACE template switching. Beta-chain profiling covered CD3+CD56+NKG2C+, CD3+CD56+NKG2C- and CD3+CD56-NKG2C+ sorted subsets. Six or seven donors carried dominant NKG2C+ clonotypes that made up roughly 1.0-7.0% of their CD8+ T cells.

The gene calls are TRBV7-8 and TRBJ2-2; 8 nucleotides match TRBD2. The sequences come from PBMCs from blood, collected on the day of vaccination. This TCR derives from a man in his fifties or sixties who received an inactivated influenza vaccine. The CDR3 loop is CASSLSRGGTAGELFF. In nucleotides, the CDR3 is TGTGCCAGCAGCTTATCTCGCGGGGGGACCGCCGGGGAGCTGTTTTTT. The complete variable domain, with remaining parts taken from reference TRBV7-8 and TRBJ2-2, reads GAGVSQSPRYKVAKRGQDVALRCDPISGHVSLFWYQQALGQGPEFLTYFQNEAQLDKSGLPSDRFFAERPEGSVSTLKIQRTQQEDSAVYLCASSLSRGGTAGELFFGEGSRLTVL.